The clone carrying this T cell receptor beta chain was seen only once. This entry comes from a study of blood T cell repertoires in COVID-19. The CDR3 consists of 14 residues. V was pared by 3 bases and J by 12 bases, with 15 bases of the junction left unmatched. Germline V CDR1 and CDR2: SGHNT, YYREEE (reference sequence). Participants spanned ages roughly 18 to 95 years and resided in about 25 US areas. Authors' data handling: The assay estimated nucleated cells by amplifying reference gene primers. Clones were sequenced by immunoSEQ multiplex PCR, and TCRdb holds only the in-frame ones, with some missing. V and J calls and clone size are given by that table; D and trimming were obtained from the DNA. Among 300,000 to 450,000 clones listed, 88% were seen once.

Sequences were obtained from PBMCs or T cells enriched from blood (not recorded which). This chain connects TRBV5-4 to TRBJ2-7; 7 bases are shared with TRBD1. This TCR came from a woman younger than 35 who had recovered from COVID-19. The CDR3 region is CASSSDRDNTIRYF. CDR3 sequence (DNA): TGTGCCAGCAGCTCAGACAGGGATAATACGATCCGGTACTTC.